This T cell receptor beta chain came from a study of CD8 T cells in Susac syndrome. Study at large: When their blood was taken, patients with Susac syndrome were therapy-naive, taking corticosteroids, or taking intravenous immunoglobulin alone.

Random hexamers were used to reverse transcribe the RNA input (0.5 to 1 ug). By means of immunoSEQ multiplex PCR, TCR beta CDR3 spanning 54 Vbeta and 13 Jbeta underwent amplification. TCRdb used MiXCR to reprocess the immunoSEQ multiplex PCR reads, holding one entry per CDR3 protein. The data show under 300,000 distinct CDR3 sequences, almost 97% seen once. The CDR3 sequence is 14 residues long. The V and J ends lost 7 bases and 6 bases respectively, with 15 bases between them. CDR1 is SGHTA, CDR2 FQGTGA, per germline. This sequence joins TRBV7-3 and TRBJ2-2, with D possibly TRBD1 on 5 matching bases. Specimen: CD4+ T cells from PBMCs. The clonotype comes from a human donor with Susac syndrome. This CDR3 reads CASTKDAGSGELFF. Written as DNA, the CDR3 is TGTGCCAGCACCAAAGATGCAGGGTCCGGGGAGCTGTTTTTT.